This TCR beta chain was recovered during a study of blood T cell repertoires in COVID-19. Per the original methods: Amplification with reference gene primers provided the estimates of nucleated cell counts. Clones were sequenced by immunoSEQ multiplex PCR, and TCRdb holds only the in-frame ones, with some missing. V and J calls and clone size come straight from that table; D and trimming were deduced from the DNA. The data contain a few hundred thousand clones, about 89% of them singletons. This CDR3 spans 15 amino acids. Germline loops: CDR1 SEHNR, CDR2 FQNEAQ (reference sequence). V lost 2 bases and J lost 5, with 16 bases in between.

Sequencing was done on a sample of PBMCs or T cells enriched from blood (not recorded which). The V and J genes are TRBV7-9 and TRBJ2-7; D possibly corresponds to TRBD1 (6 bases). The receptor comes from a human donor in a cohort exposed to, infected with or recovered from COVID-19 (not recorded which). The donor label of this sample is uncertain. CDR3 protein: CASSLRSGADHEQYF. CDR3 DNA sequence: TGTGCCAGCAGCTTACGGTCAGGGGCTGACCACGAGCAGTACTTC.